This is a list of T cell receptor beta chains from one sample in a study of OX40 agonist ivuxolimab in advanced cancers. Clones were read by immunoSEQ multiplex PCR, and TCRdb kept only the in-frame ones, dropping some. Counted here are 6,800 or so clones, 65% to 80% occurring once; the ten biggest clones make up over 35%. The sample consisted of CD4+ or CD8+ T cells sorted from blood, taken in a trial of the OX40 agonist ivuxolimab. The origin of the receptors is an adult with an advanced solid tumor such as melanoma, head and neck, liver or kidney cancer. The CDR3 runs from the conserved cysteine through the conserved F or W. D genes are given only for firm matches. Rows may omit the clone size; those that give it use once, few, many or a size class.

CDR3 protein: CASSKVRATTYEQYF; CDR3 DNA: TGTGCCAGCAGCAAAGTGCGGGCGACGACCTACGAGCAGTACTTC; clone size: NA; V gene: TRBV21-1; J gene: TRBJ2-7; D gene: NA
CDR3 protein: CASRAYSSEQYF; CDR3 DNA: TGTGCCAGCAGGGCCTACTCCTCCGAGCAGTACTTC; clone size: NA; V gene: TRBV11-1; J gene: TRBJ2-7; D gene: NA
CDR3 protein: CASSLLTNEQFF; CDR3 DNA: TGCGCCAGCAGCTTACTAACGAATGAGCAGTTCTTC; clone size: medium-sized; V gene: TRBV5-1; J gene: TRBJ2-1; D gene: NA
CDR3 protein: CASSLVFPGTDYEQYF; CDR3 DNA: TGTGCCAGCAGCTTGGTGTTTCCCGGGACGGACTACGAGCAGTACTTC; clone size: large; V gene: TRBV5-5; J gene: TRBJ2-7; D gene: NA
CDR3 protein: CASSGRADTGAQETQYF; CDR3 DNA: TGTGCCAGCAGCGGAAGAGCAGACACAGGGGCACAAGAGACCCAGTACTTC; clone size: NA; V gene: TRBV7-2; J gene: TRBJ2-5; D gene: TRBD1
CDR3 protein: CASSYLGLADFYEQYF; CDR3 DNA: TGTGCCAGCAGTTACCTCGGACTAGCGGATTTTTACGAGCAGTACTTC; clone size: NA; V gene: TRBV6-5; J gene: TRBJ2-7; D gene: TRBD2
CDR3 protein: CASSSTGSPYEQYF; CDR3 DNA: TGTGCCAGCAGCTCGACAGGGAGCCCCTACGAGCAGTACTTC; clone size: once; V gene: TRBV7-2; J gene: TRBJ2-7; D gene: TRBD1
CDR3 protein: CATTGGGGEKLFF; CDR3 DNA: TGTGCCACCACCGGGGGTGGTGGTGAAAAACTGTTTTTT; clone size: NA; V gene: TRBV2; J gene: TRBJ1-4; D gene: NA
CDR3 protein: CASRQGFPGNIQYF; CDR3 DNA: TGTGCCAGCCGACAGGGGTTCCCAGGGAACATTCAGTACTTC; clone size: few; V gene: TRBV27; J gene: TRBJ2-4; D gene: TRBD1
CDR3 protein: CASTLGQDGNTIYF; CDR3 DNA: TGTGCCAGCACACTCGGACAGGACGGAAACACCATATATTTT; clone size: NA; V gene: TRBV13; J gene: TRBJ1-3; D gene: TRBD1
CDR3 protein: CASRTVEETQYF; CDR3 DNA: TGTGCCAGCCGGACAGTAGAAGAGACCCAGTACTTC; clone size: NA; V gene: TRBV6-1; J gene: TRBJ2-5; D gene: NA
CDR3 protein: CASSFLAGGPDTQYF; CDR3 DNA: TGTGCCAGCAGTTTCCTAGCGGGAGGGCCAGATACGCAGTATTTT; clone size: NA; V gene: TRBV27; J gene: TRBJ2-3; D gene: TRBD2
CDR3 protein: CASGGQMNTEAFF; CDR3 DNA: TGTGCCAGCGGGGGACAGATGAACACTGAAGCTTTCTTT; clone size: NA; V gene: TRBV6-1; J gene: TRBJ1-1; D gene: TRBD1
CDR3 protein: CASSAEWGADTQYF; CDR3 DNA: TGTGCCAGCAGCGCCGAATGGGGGGCAGATACGCAGTATTTT; clone size: few; V gene: TRBV9; J gene: TRBJ2-3; D gene: NA
CDR3 protein: CASTPMGDSYEQYF; CDR3 DNA: TGTGCCAGCACCCCCATGGGGGACTCCTACGAGCAGTACTTC; clone size: NA; V gene: TRBV13; J gene: TRBJ2-7; D gene: NA
CDR3 protein: CASSTTTGTGGEQYF; CDR3 DNA: TGTGCCAGCAGTACCACCACCGGGACAGGGGGTGAGCAGTACTTC; clone size: NA; V gene: TRBV7-6; J gene: TRBJ2-7; D gene: TRBD1
CDR3 protein: CASSLAMGLAGPGELFF; CDR3 DNA: TGTGCCAGCAGCTTAGCCATGGGACTAGCGGGCCCCGGGGAGCTGTTTTTT; clone size: NA; V gene: TRBV13; J gene: TRBJ2-2; D gene: TRBD2
CDR3 protein: CASSQGVNTEAFF; CDR3 DNA: TGTGCCAGCAGCCAAGGGGTGAACACTGAAGCTTTCTTT; clone size: few; V gene: TRBV14; J gene: TRBJ1-1; D gene: NA
CDR3 protein: CASSPSGRVYEQYF; CDR3 DNA: TGTGCCAGCAGCCCTAGCGGGAGGGTCTACGAGCAGTACTTC; clone size: NA; V gene: TRBV9; J gene: TRBJ2-7; D gene: TRBD2
CDR3 protein: CAWSLGSYEQYF; CDR3 DNA: TGTGCCTGGAGTCTTGGCTCCTACGAGCAGTACTTC; clone size: NA; V gene: TRBV30; J gene: TRBJ2-7; D gene: NA
CDR3 protein: CASSIRESYNEQFF; CDR3 DNA: TGTGCCAGCAGTATCAGGGAATCGTACAATGAGCAGTTCTTC; clone size: NA; V gene: TRBV6-5; J gene: TRBJ2-1; D gene: NA
CDR3 protein: CASSLGSGRVWETQYF; CDR3 DNA: TGTGCCAGCAGCTTAGGTTCCGGGAGGGTTTGGGAGACCCAGTACTTC; clone size: NA; V gene: TRBV11-2; J gene: TRBJ2-5; D gene: TRBD2
CDR3 protein: CASSPTPKSTDTQYF; CDR3 DNA: TGTGCCAGCAGCCCGACTCCTAAAAGCACAGATACGCAGTATTTT; clone size: NA; V gene: TRBV7-8; J gene: TRBJ2-3; D gene: NA
CDR3 protein: CASSANTDREAFF; CDR3 DNA: TGTGCCAGCAGCGCCAATACAGACCGTGAAGCTTTCTTT; clone size: NA; V gene: TRBV9; J gene: TRBJ1-1; D gene: NA
CDR3 protein: CAIGPLSATDTQYF; CDR3 DNA: TGTGCCATCGGTCCCCTGAGCGCCACAGATACGCAGTATTTT; clone size: NA; V gene: TRBV7-9; J gene: TRBJ2-3; D gene: NA
CDR3 protein: CASKNGGANEAFF; CDR3 DNA: TGTGCCAGCAAAAACGGGGGCGCAAATGAAGCTTTCTTT; clone size: NA; V gene: TRBV6-5; J gene: TRBJ1-1; D gene: NA
CDR3 protein: CASSSDKALEWTSYEQYF; CDR3 DNA: TGTGCCAGCAGCTCGGACAAGGCTCTCGAATGGACCTCCTACGAGCAGTACTTC; clone size: NA; V gene: TRBV11-2; J gene: TRBJ2-7; D gene: NA
CDR3 protein: CASSLEEYSSYEQYF; CDR3 DNA: TGTGCCAGCAGCCTTGAAGAGTACAGCTCCTACGAGCAGTACTTC; clone size: NA; V gene: TRBV11-1; J gene: TRBJ2-7; D gene: NA
CDR3 protein: CASSLRGAGELFF; CDR3 DNA: TGTGCCAGCAGTTTAAGGGGGGCCGGGGAGCTGTTTTTT; clone size: NA; V gene: TRBV28; J gene: TRBJ2-2; D gene: NA
CDR3 protein: CASSYGPVYGYTF; CDR3 DNA: TGTGCCAGCAGTTACGGCCCAGTCTATGGCTACACCTTC; clone size: NA; V gene: TRBV6-5; J gene: TRBJ1-2; D gene: NA
CDR3 protein: CASIRSGTAYTDTQYF; CDR3 DNA: TGTGCCAGCATCAGATCCGGGACAGCCTACACAGATACGCAGTATTTT; clone size: NA; V gene: TRBV11-2; J gene: TRBJ2-3; D gene: TRBD1
CDR3 protein: CASSQEAGDDGYTF; CDR3 DNA: TGTGCCAGCAGCCAAGAAGCAGGGGATGATGGCTACACCTTC; clone size: once; V gene: TRBV7-1; J gene: TRBJ1-2; D gene: NA
CDR3 protein: CASSIGGTGYNEQFF; CDR3 DNA: TGTGCCAGTAGTATTGGGGGAACAGGTTACAATGAGCAGTTCTTC; clone size: NA; V gene: TRBV19; J gene: TRBJ2-1; D gene: NA
CDR3 protein: CASSLGQGAEAFF; CDR3 DNA: TGTGCCAGCAGTTTGGGGCAGGGGGCCGAAGCTTTCTTT; clone size: NA; V gene: TRBV11-2; J gene: TRBJ1-1; D gene: TRBD1
CDR3 protein: CASSLGGRVEQYF; CDR3 DNA: TGTGCCAGCAGTTTGGGGGGCAGAGTGGAGCAGTACTTC; clone size: NA; V gene: TRBV27; J gene: TRBJ2-7; D gene: NA
CDR3 protein: CASSYSILSLTDTQYF; CDR3 DNA: TGTGCCAGCAGTTACTCGATTTTAAGCCTCACAGATACGCAGTATTTT; clone size: NA; V gene: TRBV6-6; J gene: TRBJ2-3; D gene: NA
CDR3 protein: CASSWRTGWADTQYF; CDR3 DNA: TGTGCCAGCAGCTGGAGGACAGGGTGGGCAGATACGCAGTATTTT; clone size: NA; V gene: TRBV5-8; J gene: TRBJ2-3; D gene: TRBD1
CDR3 protein: CASKGTERQYF; CDR3 DNA: TGTGCCAGCAAGGGGACTGAGCGGCAGTACTTC; clone size: NA; V gene: TRBV2; J gene: TRBJ2-7; D gene: NA
CDR3 protein: CSVANYGYTF; CDR3 DNA: TGCAGTGTGGCCAACTATGGCTACACCTTC; clone size: NA; V gene: TRBV20-1; J gene: TRBJ1-2; D gene: NA
CDR3 protein: CASSLGTGFSEQYF; CDR3 DNA: TGTGCCAGCAGCTTAGGGACAGGTTTCTCCGAGCAGTACTTC; clone size: NA; V gene: TRBV7-3; J gene: TRBJ2-7; D gene: TRBD1
CDR3 protein: CASSYSGTGRTDTQYF; CDR3 DNA: TGTGCCAGCAGTTACTCCGGGACAGGGCGCACAGATACGCAGTATTTT; clone size: NA; V gene: TRBV6-5; J gene: TRBJ2-3; D gene: TRBD1
CDR3 protein: CASSDSGTTNTGELFF; CDR3 DNA: TGTGCCAGCAGTGACTCAGGGACTACGAACACCGGGGAGCTGTTTTTT; clone size: NA; V gene: TRBV6-4; J gene: TRBJ2-2; D gene: TRBD2
CDR3 protein: CASSLGHEQYF; CDR3 DNA: TGTGCCAGCAGCTTGGGCCACGAGCAGTACTTC; clone size: NA; V gene: TRBV5-4; J gene: TRBJ2-7; D gene: NA
CDR3 protein: CASSQGREGSYEQYF; CDR3 DNA: TGTGCCAGCAGCCAAGGGCGGGAGGGTTCCTACGAGCAGTACTTC; clone size: NA; V gene: TRBV4-2; J gene: TRBJ2-7; D gene: TRBD2
CDR3 protein: CASRQAGATDTQYF; CDR3 DNA: TGTGCCAGCAGGCAGGCTGGGGCCACAGATACGCAGTATTTT; clone size: once; V gene: TRBV11-1; J gene: TRBJ2-3; D gene: NA
CDR3 protein: CATERTRSYEQYF; CDR3 DNA: TGTGCCACGGAAAGGACTAGATCCTACGAGCAGTACTTC; clone size: NA; V gene: TRBV7-9; J gene: TRBJ2-7; D gene: TRBD2
CDR3 protein: CASSFGLINQPQHF; CDR3 DNA: TGTGCCAGCAGTTTCGGACTGATCAATCAGCCCCAGCATTTT; clone size: NA; V gene: TRBV6-5; J gene: TRBJ1-5; D gene: NA